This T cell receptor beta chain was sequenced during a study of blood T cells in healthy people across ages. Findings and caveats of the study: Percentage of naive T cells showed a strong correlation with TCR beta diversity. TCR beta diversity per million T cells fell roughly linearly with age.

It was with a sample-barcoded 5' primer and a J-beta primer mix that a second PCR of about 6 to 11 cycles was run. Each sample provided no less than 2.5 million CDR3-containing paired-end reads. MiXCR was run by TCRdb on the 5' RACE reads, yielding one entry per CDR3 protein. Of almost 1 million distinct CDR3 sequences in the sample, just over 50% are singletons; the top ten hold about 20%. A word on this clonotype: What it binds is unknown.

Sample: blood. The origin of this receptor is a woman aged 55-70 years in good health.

The CDR3: CSAIGGLSQPQHF. CDR3 in DNA: TGCAGTGCGATTGGGGGGCTCAGTCAGCCCCAGCATTTT. The chain recombines TRBV20-1 with TRBJ1-5; D may be TRBD1 (6 bases). Between the trimmed V and J ends, which lost 6 bases and 6 bases, there was a span of 15 bases. This CDR3 comprises 13 residues. The germline V gene has CDR1 DFQATT and CDR2 SNEGSKA (reference sequence).